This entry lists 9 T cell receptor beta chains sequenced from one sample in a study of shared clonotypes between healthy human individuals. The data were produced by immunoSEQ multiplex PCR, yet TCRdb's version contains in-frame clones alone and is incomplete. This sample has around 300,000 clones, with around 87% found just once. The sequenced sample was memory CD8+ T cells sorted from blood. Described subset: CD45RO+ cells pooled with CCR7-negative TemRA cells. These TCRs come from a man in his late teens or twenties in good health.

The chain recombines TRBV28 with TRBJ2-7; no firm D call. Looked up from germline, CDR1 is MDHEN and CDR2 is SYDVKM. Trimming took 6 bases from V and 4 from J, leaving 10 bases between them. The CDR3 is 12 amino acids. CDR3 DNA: TGTGCCAGCAGCCCCGCCAGTTACGAGCAGTACTTC. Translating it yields CASSPASYEQYF. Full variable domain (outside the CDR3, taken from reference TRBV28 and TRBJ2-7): DVKVTQSSRYLVKRTGEKVFLECVQDMDHENMFWYRQDPGLGLRLIYFSYDVKMKEKGDIPEGYSVSREKKERFSLILESASTNQTSMYLCASSPASYEQYFGPGTRLTVT.

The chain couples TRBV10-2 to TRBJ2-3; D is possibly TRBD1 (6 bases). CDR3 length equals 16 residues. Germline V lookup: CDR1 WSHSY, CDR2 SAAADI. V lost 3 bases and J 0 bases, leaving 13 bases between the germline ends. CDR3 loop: CASSELRGFSTDTQYF. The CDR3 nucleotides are TGCGCCAGCAGTGAACTCAGGGGATTTAGCACAGATACGCAGTATTTT.

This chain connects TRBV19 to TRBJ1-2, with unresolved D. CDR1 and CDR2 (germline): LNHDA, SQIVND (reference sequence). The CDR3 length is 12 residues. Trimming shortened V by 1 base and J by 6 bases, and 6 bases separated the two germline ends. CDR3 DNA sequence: TGTGCCAGTAGTATAGCGGAGAATGGCTACACCTTC. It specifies CASSIAENGYTF.

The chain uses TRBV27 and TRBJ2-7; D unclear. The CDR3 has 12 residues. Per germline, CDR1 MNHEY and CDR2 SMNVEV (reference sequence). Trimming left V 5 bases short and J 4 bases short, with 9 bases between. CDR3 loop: CASSPSGYEQYF. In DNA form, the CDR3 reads TGTGCCAGCAGTCCTTCTGGGTACGAGCAGTACTTC.

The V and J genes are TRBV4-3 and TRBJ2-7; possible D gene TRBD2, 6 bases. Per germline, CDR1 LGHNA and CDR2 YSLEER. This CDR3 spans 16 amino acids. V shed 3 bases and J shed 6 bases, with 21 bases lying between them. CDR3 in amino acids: CASSHDRDSLFSEQYF. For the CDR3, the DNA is TGCGCCAGCAGCCATGACCGGGACTCGCTGTTCAGCGAGCAGTACTTC.

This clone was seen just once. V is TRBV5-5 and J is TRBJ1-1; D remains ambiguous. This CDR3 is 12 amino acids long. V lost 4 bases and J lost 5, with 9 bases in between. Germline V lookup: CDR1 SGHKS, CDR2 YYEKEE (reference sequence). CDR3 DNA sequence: TGTGCCAGCAGCCTTGTGGGGACTGAAGCTTTCTTT. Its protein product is CASSLVGTEAFF.

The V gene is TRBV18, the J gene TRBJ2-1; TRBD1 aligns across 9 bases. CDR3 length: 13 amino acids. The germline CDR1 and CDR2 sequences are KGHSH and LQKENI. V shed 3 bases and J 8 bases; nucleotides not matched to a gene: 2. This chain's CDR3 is CASSPTGGHEQFF. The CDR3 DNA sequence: TGTGCCAGCTCACCCACAGGGGGCCATGAGCAGTTCTTC.

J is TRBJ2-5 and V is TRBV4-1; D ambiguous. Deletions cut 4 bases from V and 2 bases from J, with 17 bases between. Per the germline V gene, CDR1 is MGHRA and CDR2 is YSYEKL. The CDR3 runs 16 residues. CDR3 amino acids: CASSRALLTTQETQYF. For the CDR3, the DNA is TGCGCCAGCAGCCGAGCTCTACTCACCACTCAAGAGACCCAGTACTTC.

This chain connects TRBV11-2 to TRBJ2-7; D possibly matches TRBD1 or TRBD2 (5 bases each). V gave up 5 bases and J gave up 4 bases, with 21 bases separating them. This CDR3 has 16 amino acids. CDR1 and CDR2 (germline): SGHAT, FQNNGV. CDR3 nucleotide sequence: TGTGCCAGCAGCGGACGTCGGGGCCTTGAAGCTTACGAGCAGTACTTC. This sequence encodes CASSGRRGLEAYEQYF.